These 30 T cell receptor beta chains originate from one sample sequenced in a study of T cell responses to AZD1222 COVID-19 vaccine. Method: immunoSEQ multiplex PCR; TCRdb's copy keeps in-frame clones and lacks some. Of roughly 120,000 clones in the sample, roughly 87% were seen once. Source: peripheral blood, taken on day 0 of AZD1222 vaccination. All receptors come from an adult in good health.

The chain couples TRBV5-4 to TRBJ2-1; D call uncertain. In germline, CDR1 is SGHNT, CDR2 YYREEE (reference sequence). Trimming took off 3 bases at V and 7 bases at J, with 5 bases between the two ends. CDR3 size: 11 residues. The CDR3 sequence is CASSWVNEQFF. The CDR3 DNA reads as TGTGCCAGCAGCTGGGTTAATGAGCAGTTCTTC.

V and J are TRBV6-1 and TRBJ2-7; possibly TRBD1 for D (6 bases). Germline assignment: CDR1 MNHNS and CDR2 SASEGT. V shed 3 bases and J shed 2 bases, with 11 bases lying between them. There are 14 residues in the CDR3. Written as DNA, the CDR3 is TGTGCCAGCAGTGAGAGGGGGATTACCTACGAGCAGTACTTC. It is translated as CASSERGITYEQYF.

The rearrangement links TRBV2 to TRBJ2-3; TRBD2 matches at 11 bases. Losses at the gene ends were 6 bases for V and 5 bases for J; bases not matched to a gene: 10. The germline CDR1 and CDR2 sequences are SNHLY and FYNNEI. The CDR3 extends over 16 amino acids. CDR3 in DNA: TGTGCCAGCAGGTTTAGCGGGGGGGCCGTGGGAGATACGCAGTATTTT. This translates into CASRFSGGAVGDTQYF.

V is TRBV6-5 and J is TRBJ1-2; TRBD1 aligns across 8 bases. V shed 7 bases, J shed 3 bases, and the junction held 7 bases outside the gene matches. The CDR3 loop spans 14 amino acids. Germline CDR1 and CDR2: MNHEY and SVGAGI. The CDR3 reads CASTLTGDYYGYTF. In DNA, the CDR3 is TGTGCCAGCACCTTGACAGGGGACTACTATGGCTACACCTTC.

This clone was counted only a few times. V is TRBV3-1 (or the pseudogene TRBV3-2) and J is TRBJ1-3; 8 nucleotides agree with TRBD1. CDR1 is LGHDT and CDR2 is YNNKEL in the germline V gene (reference sequence). The CDR3 loop spans 15 amino acids. The ends lost 1 base at V and 5 bases at J; junction bases unmatched: 4. For the CDR3, the DNA is TGTGCCAGCAGCCAAGGGACAGGGCGGCGAAACACCATATATTTT. It encodes CASSQGTGRRNTIYF.

This clone appeared once. The chain combines TRBV28 with TRBJ1-1; D gene ambiguous. The V end lost 1 base, the J end lost 3 bases, and 3 bases lay between the germline ends. From germline, CDR1 is MDHEN and CDR2 SYDVKM. The CDR3 is 12 amino acids. CDR3 loop: CASSLYHTEAFF. CDR3 bases: TGTGCCAGCAGTTTATACCACACTGAAGCTTTCTTT.

CDR3 in DNA: TGTGCCAGCAGCCCATCGGGCGGACCAAATGGCTACACCTTC. Protein sequence: CASSPSGGPNGYTF. The chain employs TRBV7-3 and TRBJ1-2, with no clear D. V shed 5 bases and J shed 6 bases, with 16 bases lying between them. CDR3 length: 14 residues. Germline assignment: CDR1 SGHTA and CDR2 FQGTGA.

V and J are TRBV28 and TRBJ1-6; 7 bases match TRBD1. CDR3 length: 14 residues. CDR1 and CDR2 from the germline V gene are MDHEN and SYDVKM. V shed 7 bases, J shed 5 bases, and the junction held 5 bases outside the gene matches. The CDR3 protein is CASNLGQNNSPLHF. The CDR3, as DNA: TGTGCCAGCAATCTGGGACAGAATAATTCACCCCTCCACTTT.

CDR3 loop: CASSLRQGAHEQYF. The CDR3 nucleotides read TGCGCCAGCAGCTTGAGACAGGGGGCCCACGAGCAGTACTTC. The chain links TRBV5-1 to TRBJ2-7, with 10 bases fitting TRBD1. J was trimmed by 5 bases and V by 1 base; bases with no gene match: 3. The CDR3 consists of 14 residues. The germline gives CDR1 SGHRS, CDR2 YFSETQ.

This chain joins TRBV5-8 and TRBJ2-6; 11 bases map to TRBD1. The ends lost 5 bases at V and 4 bases at J; junction bases unmatched: 14. This CDR3 is built from 19 residues. The V gene's germline CDR1 is SGHTS and CDR2 YDEGEE. The CDR3, as DNA: TGTGCCAGCAGGCGTCACCCGGGACAGGGGGTATTCGGGGCCAACGTCCTGACTTTC. Translating it yields CASRRHPGQGVFGANVLTF.

The V call is TRBV4-1, the J call TRBJ2-1; D is undetermined. Germline-derived CDR1 and CDR2 are MGHRA and YSYEKL. Trimming pared 0 bases from V and 6 bases from J, leaving 12 bases between. The CDR3 is 15 residues long. CDR3 DNA: TGCGCCAGCAGCCAAGAAGTCCCCAGTTTCAATGAGCAGTTCTTC. This codes for CASSQEVPSFNEQFF.

The chain has TRBV10-3 and TRBJ2-1; tentatively, D is TRBD2 (5 bases). V gave up 4 bases and J gave up 2 bases, with 9 bases separating them. The CDR3 runs to 14 residues. Germline V lookup: CDR1 ENHRY, CDR2 SYGVKD. The CDR3 is CAISVAGTYNEQFF. As DNA, the CDR3 is TGTGCCATCAGTGTTGCGGGTACCTACAATGAGCAGTTCTTC.

The chain links TRBV5-8 to TRBJ1-2, with TRBD1 identical over 9 bases. From germline, CDR1 is SGHTS and CDR2 YDEGEE. The CDR3 totals 14 residues. J lost 2 bases, V lost 4 bases, and 3 bases had no gene match. CDR3 sequence reads: CASSRGQGNYGYTF. CDR3 nucleotide sequence: TGTGCCAGCAGCCGGGGACAGGGAAACTATGGCTACACCTTC.

The chain joins TRBV9 to TRBJ2-5; TRBD1 aligns across 10 bases. Unmatched junction bases numbered 8, after V lost 4 bases and J lost 5 bases. Germline CDR1 SGDLS, CDR2 YYNGEE. CDR3 length: 15 amino acids. CDR3 amino acids: CASSLGGTGDETQYF. As DNA, the CDR3 is TGTGCCAGCAGCCTAGGAGGGACAGGGGATGAGACCCAGTACTTC.

This chain uses TRBV7-9 with TRBJ2-2; 9 positions match TRBD1. V lost 4 bases to trimming and J lost 4 bases; unmatched junction nucleotides: 10. This CDR3 is 17 amino acids long. The germline CDR1 and CDR2 sequences are SEHNR and FQNEAQ (reference sequence). The CDR3 spells CASSSSGTGMSTGELFF. In DNA, the CDR3 is TGTGCCAGCAGCTCATCCGGGACAGGGATGAGCACCGGGGAGCTGTTTTTT.

The rearrangement joins TRBV7-2 to TRBJ1-5; D not certain. Trimming left V 1 base short and J 9 bases short, with 7 bases between. The CDR3 has 12 residues. The V gene's germline CDR1 is SGHTA and CDR2 FQGNSA. The CDR3 nucleotides read TGTGCCAGCAGCTTAGGTTATGGGCCCCAGCATTTT. It yields the protein CASSLGYGPQHF. Based on the CDR3 plus reference TRBV7-2 and TRBJ1-5, the full variable domain is GAGVSQSPSNKVTEKGKDVELRCDPISGHTALYWYRQSLGQGLEFLIYFQGNSAPDKSGLPSDRFSAERTGGSVSTLTIQRTQQEDSAVYLCASSLGYGPQHFGDGTRLSIL.

The chain's CDR3 is CSVENPSGSWYEQYF. CDR3 coding DNA: TGCAGCGTTGAAAATCCTAGCGGGAGTTGGTACGAGCAGTACTTC. The chain has TRBV29-1 and TRBJ2-7, with TRBD2 identical over 10 bases. V was clipped by 2 bases and J by 4 bases; unmatched bases: 8. The CDR3 spans 15 residues. The germline V gene has CDR1 SQVTM and CDR2 ANQGSEA.

The genes are TRBV19 and TRBJ2-1; D gene ambiguous. The CDR3 is 14 residues long. Germline CDR1 and CDR2: LNHDA and SQIVND (reference sequence). V was cut by 3 bases and J by 7 bases, with 13 bases left in between. The CDR3 DNA follows: TGTGCCAGTAGTATCATAGGACCCAATAATGAGCAGTTCTTC. It is translated as CASSIIGPNNEQFF.

The chain combines TRBV10-3 with TRBJ1-2, with a weak D call TRBD1 (5 bases). This CDR3 spans 12 amino acids. CDR1 and CDR2 from the germline V gene are ENHRY and SYGVKD. The ends were cut back, 8 bases at V and 8 bases at J, with 15 bases in the middle. CDR3 nucleotide sequence: TGTGCCATCTCCCGGGGGGGAGACGGCTACACCTTC. Its protein is CAISRGGDGYTF.

This chain uses TRBV5-1 with TRBJ2-1; 7 bases align to TRBD2. V lost 4 bases to trimming and J lost 0 bases; unmatched junction nucleotides: 4. CDR3 length: 15 amino acids. Germline CDR1 and CDR2: SGHRS and YFSETQ. In nucleotides, the CDR3 is TGCGCCAGCAGCACCGGGGGGAGCTCCTACAATGAGCAGTTCTTC. This sequence encodes CASSTGGSSYNEQFF.

V usage is TRBV3-1 (or the pseudogene TRBV3-2) and J usage is TRBJ2-1; no firm D call. Germline values: CDR1 LGHDT, CDR2 YNNKEL (reference sequence). Deletions cut 2 bases from V and 0 bases from J, with 5 bases between. There are 14 residues in the CDR3. The CDR3 region is CASSQFSSYNEQFF. CDR3 coding DNA: TGTGCCAGCAGCCAATTTAGCTCCTACAATGAGCAGTTCTTC.

The chain has TRBV3-1 (or the pseudogene TRBV3-2) and TRBJ2-2; maybe TRBD2 (6 bases). The CDR3 consists of 14 residues. The ends were cut back, 2 bases at V and 6 bases at J, with 10 bases in the middle. In germline, CDR1 is LGHDT, CDR2 YNNKEL (reference sequence). The CDR3, as DNA: TGTGCCAGCAGCCAAAGTAGGGACTCCGGGGAGCTGTTTTTT. This translates into CASSQSRDSGELFF.

The chain employs TRBV27 and TRBJ2-7; possible D gene TRBD1, 5 bases. Germline V gene data show CDR1 as MNHEY and CDR2 as SMNVEV (reference sequence). V was shortened by 6 bases and J by 3 bases, with 18 bases between the two germline ends. CDR3 length: 15 amino acids. This CDR3 reads CASSSLWQGGYEQYF. CDR3 bases: TGTGCCAGCAGCTCTCTGTGGCAGGGCGGCTACGAGCAGTACTTC.

The rearrangement uses TRBV6-5 and TRBJ1-6; D call uncertain. The CDR3 loop spans 15 amino acids. The V gene's germline CDR1 is MNHEY and CDR2 SVGAGI. V dropped 6 bases and J dropped 1 base, with 10 bases sitting between them. CDR3 coding DNA: TGTGCCAGCAGGGGGATCAATTCCTATAATTCACCCCTCCACTTT. Protein sequence: CASRGINSYNSPLHF.

J is TRBJ1-5 and V is TRBV28; D call uncertain. CDR3 length equals 13 residues. The V gene lost 6 bases and the J gene lost 11 bases, with 17 bases spanning the gap. The germline gives CDR1 MDHEN, CDR2 SYDVKM. The CDR3 DNA reads TGTGCCAGCAGGATTCACATGGTGAAGGCCCAGCATTTT. Translated: CASRIHMVKAQHF. Looking up the rest from reference TRBV28 and TRBJ1-5 gives the full variable domain: DVKVTQSSRYLVKRTGEKVFLECVQDMDHENMFWYRQDPGLGLRLIYFSYDVKMKEKGDIPEGYSVSREKKERFSLILESASTNQTSMYLCASRIHMVKAQHFGDGTRLSIL.

The genes are TRBV6-5 and TRBJ1-2; the match to TRBD1 covers 10 bases. V dropped 2 bases and J dropped 7; count of bases not matched to a gene: 1. Germline values: CDR1 MNHEY, CDR2 SVGAGI. The CDR3 covers 13 residues. For the CDR3, the DNA is TGTGCCAGCAGTTACGGGACAGGGGTTGGCTACACCTTC. It codes for CASSYGTGVGYTF.

The genes are TRBV5-1 and TRBJ1-1; D remains unclear. V gave up 0 bases and J gave up 1 base, with 7 bases separating them. CDR3 length: 14 amino acids. CDR1 is SGHRS and CDR2 is YFSETQ in the germline V gene. Here the CDR3 DNA reads TGCGCCAGCAGCTTGGACTCCGGGAACACTGAAGCTTTCTTT. Translation gives CASSLDSGNTEAFF.

This chain links TRBV27 with TRBJ1-5; the D gene is possibly TRBD1 (5 bases). V lost 6 bases and J lost 5, with 20 bases in between. The CDR3 loop spans 16 amino acids. The germline V gene has CDR1 MNHEY and CDR2 SMNVEV (reference sequence). CDR3 residues: CASRPSPTGLHQPQHF. The CDR3 bases are TGTGCCAGCAGACCCTCACCCACAGGACTGCATCAGCCCCAGCATTTT.

This chain uses TRBV28 with TRBJ2-7; D gene ambiguous. The CDR3 length is 12 residues. CDR1 and CDR2 from the germline V gene are MDHEN and SYDVKM. The V gene lost 6 bases and the J gene lost 5 bases, with 11 bases spanning the gap. CDR3 amino acids: CASSRPGHEQYF. CDR3 coding DNA: TGTGCCAGCAGCCGGCCTGGCCACGAGCAGTACTTC.

The chain uses TRBV25-1 and TRBJ2-5; D might be TRBD1 (5 bases). V was cut by 7 bases and J by 1 base, with 10 bases left in between. Per germline, CDR1 MGHDK and CDR2 SYGVNS. The CDR3 is made up of 13 amino acids. The CDR3 protein is CASKGDPQETQYF. The DNA of the CDR3 is TGTGCCAGCAAAGGGGATCCCCAAGAGACCCAGTACTTC.